This TCR beta chain was sequenced during a study of T cell responses to AZD1222 COVID-19 vaccine. Measured with immunoSEQ multiplex PCR; TCRdb has only the in-frame clones, and not every one. The sample has 80,000 or so clones, about three quarters seen once. This CDR3 has 18 residues. Germline CDR1 and CDR2: SGHRS and YFSETQ. The ends lost 4 bases at V and 4 bases at J; junction bases unmatched: 16. V and J are TRBV5-1 and TRBJ2-1; 8 bases agree with TRBD1. Specimen: peripheral blood, collected 28 days after the second dose of the MenACWY control vaccine. This TCR came from an adult who received the MenACWY meningococcal vaccine as a control. CDR3 residues: CASSGSYRGQGKYNEQFF. As DNA, the CDR3 is TGCGCCAGCAGCGGGTCGTACCGTGGACAGGGCAAGTACAATGAGCAGTTCTTC. Full variable domain (remainder filled in from reference TRBV5-1 and TRBJ2-1): KAGVTQTPRYLIKTRGQQVTLSCSPISGHRSVSWYQQTPGQGLQFLFEYFSETQRNKGNFPGRFSGRQFSNSRSEMNVSTLELGDSALYLCASSGSYRGQGKYNEQFFGPGTRLTVL.